These 31 T cell receptor beta chains originate from one sample sequenced in a study of blood T cell repertoires in COVID-19. The assay was immunoSEQ multiplex PCR, and TCRdb's table has in-frame clones only and misses some. Of tens of thousands of clones detected, approximately 89% appear once; the ten largest clones hold about 2.5%. Sequenced sample: peripheral blood. These TCRs come from a man aged 45-60 years with acute or convalescent COVID-19.

The chain joins TRBV7-2 to TRBJ1-4; D gene uncertain. The CDR3 spans 14 residues. V lost 1 base, J lost 5 bases, and 8 bases lay in between. Germline V CDR1 and CDR2: SGHTA, FQGNSA. CDR3 protein: CASSLGGLNEKLFF. In DNA form, the CDR3 reads TGTGCCAGCAGCTTAGGCGGGCTCAATGAAAAACTGTTTTTT. Based on the CDR3 plus reference TRBV7-2 and TRBJ1-4, the full variable domain is GAGVSQSPSNKVTEKGKDVELRCDPISGHTALYWYRQSLGQGLEFLIYFQGNSAPDKSGLPSDRFSAERTGGSVSTLTIQRTQQEDSAVYLCASSLGGLNEKLFFGSGTQLSVL.

The CDR3 region has the DNA TGTGCCAGCAGCTTAGCGCTCGGACAGGGAGCAGATACGCAGTATTTT. Translating gives CASSLALGQGADTQYF. The chain couples TRBV7-8 to TRBJ2-3; 8 positions agree with TRBD1. This CDR3 contains 16 residues. Germline lookup yields CDR1 SGHVS and CDR2 FQNEAQ. The V segment lost 0 bases and the J segment 4 bases; nucleotides outside the gene matches: 6.

The V gene is TRBV7-9, the J gene TRBJ1-5, with D hard to call. Per the germline V gene, CDR1 is SEHNR and CDR2 is FQNEAQ (reference sequence). The CDR3 runs to 13 residues. V was pared by 3 bases and J by 9 bases, with 12 bases between. CDR3 sequence (DNA): TGTGCCAGCAGCTTTGGCAATGAGCGGCCCCAGCATTTT. It is translated as CASSFGNERPQHF.

This clone has a single count. The V call is TRBV27, the J call TRBJ1-1; D possibly corresponds to TRBD1 (5 bases). The CDR3 sequence is 13 residues long. V was cut by 1 base and J by 4 bases, with 7 bases left in between. Looked up from germline, CDR1 is MNHEY and CDR2 is SMNVEV (reference sequence). CDR3 region: CASSLWQGTEAFF. In DNA form, the CDR3 reads TGTGCCAGCAGTTTATGGCAGGGCACTGAAGCTTTCTTT.

This rearrangement joins TRBV18 to TRBJ2-5; a weak D match, TRBD2 (5 bases). The V end was cut by 4 bases, the J end by 4 bases, with 10 bases between. Per the germline V gene, CDR1 is KGHSH and CDR2 is LQKENI. This CDR3 has 13 amino acids. As DNA, the CDR3 is TGTGCCAGCTCACGGGGTCGGGGAGAGACCCAGTACTTC. Its protein is CASSRGRGETQYF.

V usage is TRBV10-3 and J usage is TRBJ2-7; no definite D call. This CDR3 comprises 14 residues. With 6 bases removed from V and 7 bases from J, the gap between germline ends came to 19 bases. Germline assignment: CDR1 ENHRY and CDR2 SYGVKD. CDR3: CAIRAEEEKREQYF. The CDR3 DNA is TGTGCCATCAGGGCGGAAGAGGAAAAGAGGGAGCAGTACTTC.

The genes are TRBV5-6 and TRBJ2-3; 8 bases fit TRBD2. The V and J ends lost 0 bases and 0 bases, in that order; junction bases with no gene match: 3. The germline V gene has CDR1 SGHDT and CDR2 YYEEEE. This CDR3 contains 16 residues. The CDR3 DNA reads TGTGCCAGCAGCTTGGGGCGGGGGGCGAGCACAGATACGCAGTATTTT. Its protein product is CASSLGRGASTDTQYF.

The chain couples TRBV7-9 to TRBJ2-7; D might be TRBD2 (6 bases). Germline V gene lookup returns CDR1 SEHNR and CDR2 FQNEAQ (reference sequence). V gave up 3 bases and J gave up 2 bases, with 14 bases separating them. There are 15 residues in the CDR3. CDR3 residues: CASSFPVGGTYEQYF. The CDR3 DNA sequence: TGTGCCAGCAGCTTCCCCGTGGGGGGAACCTACGAGCAGTACTTC.

V and J are TRBV5-1 and TRBJ2-7; 7 bases match TRBD2. Trimming took 4 bases from V and 3 from J; bases not matched to a gene: 16. Germline V gene sequence: CDR1 SGHRS, CDR2 YFSETQ. The CDR3 length is 17 residues. CDR3 sequence reads: CASSRPAGVLQDYEQYF. DNA of the CDR3: TGCGCCAGCAGCCGCCCTGCGGGGGTTCTTCAGGACTACGAGCAGTACTTC.

V usage is TRBV15 and J usage is TRBJ1-1, with no clear D. CDR3 length: 12 amino acids. CDR1 is LNHNV and CDR2 is YYDKDF in the germline V gene (reference sequence). V lost 3 bases to trimming and J lost 5 bases, with 7 bases between them. The CDR3 region has the DNA TGTGCCACCAGCAGGTGGGCTACTGAAGCTTTCTTT. Protein: CATSRWATEAFF.

The chain carries TRBV29-1 and TRBJ1-3, with 11 bases matching TRBD1. The germline CDR1 and CDR2 sequences are SQVTM and ANQGSEA. CDR3 size: 13 residues. With V trimmed by 7 bases and J by 6 bases, 5 bases remained unmatched. The CDR3 DNA sequence: TGCAGCGGCAAGGGACAGGGGGTAAACACCATATATTTT. It yields the protein CSGKGQGVNTIYF.

This chain uses TRBV11-2 with TRBJ2-1, with D perhaps matching TRBD2 (5 bases). The CDR3 has 12 residues. CDR1 and CDR2 (germline): SGHAT, FQNNGV. Trimming took off 4 bases at V and 7 bases at J, with 8 bases between the two ends. The CDR3 DNA sequence: TGTGCCAGCAGCTCGACTATAAATGAGCAGTTCTTC. As protein: CASSSTINEQFF. The variable domain in full, completed from reference TRBV11-2 and TRBJ2-1, reads EAGVAQSPRYKIIEKRQSVAFWCNPISGHATLYWYQQILGQGPKLLIQFQNNGVVDDSQLPKDRFSAERLKGVDSTLKIQPAKLEDSAVYLCASSSTINEQFFGPGTRLTVL.

This rearrangement joins TRBV29-1 to TRBJ1-1; no definite D call. V was trimmed by 4 bases and J by 7 bases, leaving 7 bases between them. Germline lookup yields CDR1 SQVTM and CDR2 ANQGSEA. The CDR3 sequence is 10 residues long. CDR3 sequence (DNA): TGCAGCGTTGTAGTCCTTGAAGCTTTCTTT. This gives the protein CSVVVLEAFF.

The chain combines TRBV7-8 with TRBJ1-1, with D uncertain. CDR1 is SGHVS, CDR2 FQNEAQ, per germline. V dropped 4 bases and J dropped 2 bases, with 8 bases sitting between them. The CDR3 extends over 13 amino acids. CDR3 in DNA: TGTGCCAGCAGCTCACTCATCAACACTGAAGCTTTCTTT. As protein: CASSSLINTEAFF.

V and J are TRBV27 and TRBJ2-1, with 8 bases identical to TRBD2. Germline V gene data show CDR1 as MNHEY and CDR2 as SMNVEV (reference sequence). The V segment lost 4 bases and the J segment 6 bases; nucleotides outside the gene matches: 5. This CDR3 has 14 residues. CDR3: CASSSPGLVNEQFF. Written as DNA, the CDR3 is TGTGCCAGCAGTTCCCCGGGACTAGTCAATGAGCAGTTCTTC.

This sequence joins TRBV7-2 and TRBJ1-2; the D gene is possibly TRBD1 (5 bases). Per the germline V gene, CDR1 is SGHTA and CDR2 is FQGNSA. This CDR3 is built from 15 residues. V lost 2 bases and J lost 0, with 10 bases in between. CDR3 loop: CASSLSARANYGYTF. The CDR3 DNA follows: TGTGCCAGCAGCTTATCGGCCAGGGCTAACTATGGCTACACCTTC. Variable domain in full (rest from reference TRBV7-2 and TRBJ1-2): GAGVSQSPSNKVTEKGKDVELRCDPISGHTALYWYRQSLGQGLEFLIYFQGNSAPDKSGLPSDRFSAERTGGSVSTLTIQRTQQEDSAVYLCASSLSARANYGYTFGSGTRLTVV.

The CDR3 sequence is CASSPTGQEANYGYTF. DNA for the CDR3: TGTGCCAGCTCACCGACGGGACAGGAGGCTAACTATGGCTACACCTTC. The rearrangement joins TRBV18 to TRBJ1-2; 8 nucleotides line up with TRBD1. With 3 bases clipped from V and 0 bases from J, the junction kept 6 bases outside the gene matches. Germline V gene data show CDR1 as KGHSH and CDR2 as LQKENI. The CDR3 runs to 16 residues. Full variable domain (remainder filled in from reference TRBV18 and TRBJ1-2): NAGVMQNPRHLVRRRGQEARLRCSPMKGHSHVYWYRQLPEEGLKFMVYLQKENIIDESGMPKERFSAEFPKEGPSILRIQQVVRGDSAAYFCASSPTGQEANYGYTFGSGTRLTVV.

The genes are TRBV6-6 and TRBJ2-5; possibly TRBD2 for D (5 bases). Trimming cost V 0 bases and J 11 bases, with 13 bases left between them. CDR3 length: 13 residues. Germline V gives CDR1 MNHNY, CDR2 SVGAGI (reference sequence). DNA for the CDR3: TGTGCCAGCAGTTACTCCGGGGATAGTAGTCAGTACTTC. This encodes CASSYSGDSSQYF.

The chain uses TRBV7-9 and TRBJ1-4; weak D call: TRBD1 (6 bases). Germline V CDR1 and CDR2: SEHNR, FQNEAQ (reference sequence). The CDR3 runs 17 residues. Trimming pared 2 bases from V and 8 bases from J, leaving 21 bases between. CDR3 region: CASSLTRETPRGEKLFF. The CDR3 nucleotides are TGTGCCAGCAGCTTAACGAGGGAGACCCCAAGGGGGGAAAAACTGTTTTTT.

This clone has a handful of counts. The chain recombines TRBV4-1 with TRBJ2-2; TRBD1 matches 7 bases. Germline CDR1 MGHRA, CDR2 YSYEKL. V lost 1 base to trimming and J lost 6 bases; unmatched junction nucleotides: 5. CDR3 size: 15 residues. CDR3 in DNA: TGCGCCAGCAGCCAAGCCTCCAGGGGGTCCGGGGAGCTGTTTTTT. It yields the protein CASSQASRGSGELFF.

J is TRBJ2-7 and V is TRBV28, with 8 bases aligning to TRBD1. The CDR3 is 13 amino acids. V was pared by 10 bases and J by 6 bases, with 11 bases of the junction left unmatched. Germline V lookup: CDR1 MDHEN, CDR2 SYDVKM. The CDR3 bases are TGTGCCACCCTGGGACCAGGGGGCCTCGAGCAGTACTTC. Translation gives CATLGPGGLEQYF.

CDR3 region: CASSLGQRVNYGYTF. The CDR3 DNA follows: TGTGCCAGCAGCTTAGGACAGCGGGTTAACTATGGCTACACCTTC. The gene calls are TRBV7-2 and TRBJ1-2; tentative D call: TRBD1 (5 bases). Trimming pared 1 base from V and 1 base from J, leaving 10 bases between. This CDR3 contains 15 residues. Germline loops: CDR1 SGHTA, CDR2 FQGNSA.

The chain carries TRBV5-6 and TRBJ2-5; the D is unclear. V lost 5 bases and J lost 1, with 9 bases in between. Germline CDR1 reads SGHDT; CDR2 reads YYEEEE. The CDR3 contains 13 residues. The CDR3 DNA is TGTGCCAGCAGATCGGTGATCCAAGAGACCCAGTACTTC. It is translated as CASRSVIQETQYF.

CDR3: CASRRGLAGGQYEQYF. CDR3 nucleotides: TGTGCCAGCAGGCGAGGCCTAGCGGGAGGGCAGTACGAGCAGTACTTC. This chain links TRBV2 with TRBJ2-7; 12 nucleotides line up with TRBD2. Germline CDR1 and CDR2: SNHLY and FYNNEI. There are 16 residues in the CDR3. Unmatched junction bases numbered 10, after V lost 6 bases and J lost 4 bases. Full variable domain (remainder filled in from reference TRBV2 and TRBJ2-7): EPEVTQTPSHQVTQMGQEVILRCVPISNHLYFYWYRQILGQKVEFLVSFYNNEISEKSEIFDDQFSVERPDGSNFTLKIRSTKLEDSAMYFCASRRGLAGGQYEQYFGPGTRLTVT.

The V and J genes are TRBV5-6 and TRBJ2-2, with 10 bases fitting TRBD1. The CDR3 covers 15 residues. V shed 4 bases, J shed 3 bases, and the junction held 3 bases outside the gene matches. Germline values: CDR1 SGHDT, CDR2 YYEEEE. For the CDR3, the DNA is TGTGCCAGCAGCCCCGGACAGGGGGACACCGGGGAGCTGTTTTTT. Encoded protein: CASSPGQGDTGELFF.

This clone was found once. The V call is TRBV3-1 (or the pseudogene TRBV3-2), the J call TRBJ2-5; maybe TRBD2 (7 bases). CDR3 length equals 16 residues. Trimming removed 0 bases from V and 6 bases from J, with 17 bases in between. CDR1 is LGHDT, CDR2 YNNKEL, per germline (reference sequence). The CDR3 DNA reads TGTGCCAGCAGCCAAGAGGGGGCGGGGGTTCGACAGACCCAGTACTTC. Residues: CASSQEGAGVRQTQYF.

The V and J genes are TRBV19 and TRBJ1-4, with D possibly matching TRBD1 (5 bases). This CDR3 spans 14 amino acids. The germline CDR1 and CDR2 sequences are LNHDA and SQIVND (reference sequence). With 6 bases removed from V and 4 bases from J, the gap between germline ends came to 12 bases. In DNA form, the CDR3 reads TGTGCCAGTAGCAACAAGGGGATTAATGAAAAACTGTTTTTT. Its protein is CASSNKGINEKLFF.

This clone occurred once. This chain uses TRBV9 with TRBJ1-2, with TRBD1 matching over 7 bases. The CDR3 totals 15 residues. Germline CDR1 SGDLS, CDR2 YYNGEE. V lost 4 bases to trimming and J lost 5 bases; unmatched junction nucleotides: 11. The CDR3 DNA follows: TGTGCCAGCAGCTCCAGACAGGGACGTTCATATGGCTACACCTTC. Its protein product is CASSSRQGRSYGYTF.

The V call is TRBV4-3, the J call TRBJ2-7; D gene unclear. The CDR3 contains 14 residues. V shed 0 bases and J shed 2 bases, with 8 bases lying between them. The germline CDR1 and CDR2 sequences are LGHNA and YSLEER. CDR3 in amino acids: CASSQDRITYEQYV. The DNA for the CDR3 is TGCGCCAGCAGCCAAGATAGAATTACCTACGAGCAGTACGTC.

V gene TRBV4-1 combines with J gene TRBJ2-1; D gene ambiguous. Trimming stripped 4 bases from V and 6 bases from J, with 7 bases between. The CDR3 loop spans 12 amino acids. Germline V gene lookup returns CDR1 MGHRA and CDR2 YSYEKL. Written as DNA, the CDR3 is TGCGCCAGCAGCCCCGGTGGCAATGAGCAGTTCTTC. Translated: CASSPGGNEQFF.

This clone was seen once. The V and J genes are TRBV24-1 and TRBJ2-5; TRBD2 might be the D (6 bases). V dropped 2 bases and J dropped 4 bases, with 10 bases sitting between them. The CDR3 totals 14 residues. Germline assignment: CDR1 KGHDR and CDR2 SFDVKD. CDR3 DNA sequence: TGTGCCACCAGTGATTCGACAGCGGGAGAGACCCAGTACTTC. Amino acid sequence: CATSDSTAGETQYF.